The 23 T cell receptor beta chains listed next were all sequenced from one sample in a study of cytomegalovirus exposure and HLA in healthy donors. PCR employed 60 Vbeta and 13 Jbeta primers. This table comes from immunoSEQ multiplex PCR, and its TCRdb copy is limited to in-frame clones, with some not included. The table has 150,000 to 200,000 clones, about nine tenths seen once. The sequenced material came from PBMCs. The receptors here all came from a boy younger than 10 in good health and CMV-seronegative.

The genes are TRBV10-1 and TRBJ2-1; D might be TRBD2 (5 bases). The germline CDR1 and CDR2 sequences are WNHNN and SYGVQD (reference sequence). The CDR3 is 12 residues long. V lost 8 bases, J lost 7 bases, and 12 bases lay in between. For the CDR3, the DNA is TGCGCCAGCGAGGGTGTAGATAATGAGCAGTTCTTC. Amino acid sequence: CASEGVDNEQFF.

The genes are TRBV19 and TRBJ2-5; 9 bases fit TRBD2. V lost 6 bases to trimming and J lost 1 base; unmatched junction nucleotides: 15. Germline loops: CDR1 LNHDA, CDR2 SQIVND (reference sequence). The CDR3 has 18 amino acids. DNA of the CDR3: TGTGCCAGTAGAGGGAGAAGAGTGATAGCGGGGGCCCAAGAGACCCAGTACTTC. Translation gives CASRGRRVIAGAQETQYF. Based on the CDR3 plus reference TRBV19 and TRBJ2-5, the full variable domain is DGGITQSPKYLFRKEGQNVTLSCEQNLNHDAMYWYRQDPGQGLRLIYYSQIVNDFQKGDIAEGYSVSREKKESFPLTVTSAQKNPTAFYLCASRGRRVIAGAQETQYFGPGTRLLVL.

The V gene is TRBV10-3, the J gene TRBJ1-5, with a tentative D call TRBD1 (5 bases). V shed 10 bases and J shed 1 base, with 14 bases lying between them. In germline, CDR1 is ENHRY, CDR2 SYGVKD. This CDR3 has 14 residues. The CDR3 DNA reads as TGTGCCACCGGGAGGGGATTAAGCAATCAGCCCCAGCATTTT. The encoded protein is CATGRGLSNQPQHF.

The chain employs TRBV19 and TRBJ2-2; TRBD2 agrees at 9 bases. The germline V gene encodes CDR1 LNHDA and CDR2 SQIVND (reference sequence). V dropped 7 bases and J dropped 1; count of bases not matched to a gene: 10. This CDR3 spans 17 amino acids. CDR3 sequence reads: CASTNPGLAENTGELFF. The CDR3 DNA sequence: TGTGCCAGTACCAACCCGGGACTAGCTGAGAACACCGGGGAGCTGTTTTTT.

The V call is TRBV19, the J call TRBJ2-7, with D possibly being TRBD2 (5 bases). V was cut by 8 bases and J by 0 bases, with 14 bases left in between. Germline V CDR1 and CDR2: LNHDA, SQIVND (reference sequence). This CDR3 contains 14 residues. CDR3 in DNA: TGTGCCAGTTCTCAGCGGCACGGCTCCTACGAGCAGTACTTC. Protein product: CASSQRHGSYEQYF.

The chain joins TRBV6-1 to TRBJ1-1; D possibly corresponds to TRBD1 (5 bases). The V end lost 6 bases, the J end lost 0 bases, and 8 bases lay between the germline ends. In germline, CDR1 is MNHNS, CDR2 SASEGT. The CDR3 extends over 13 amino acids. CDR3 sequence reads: CASRGALNTEAFF. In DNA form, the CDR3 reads TGTGCCAGCAGAGGGGCCCTGAACACTGAAGCTTTCTTT.

The CDR3 loop reads CSALSSYEQYF. In DNA, the CDR3 is TGCAGCGCCCTGAGCTCCTACGAGCAGTACTTC. The J gene is TRBJ2-7, the V gene TRBV29-1, with no clear D. The CDR3 consists of 11 residues. Germline CDR1 SQVTM, CDR2 ANQGSEA. The V end was cut by 7 bases, the J end by 0 bases, with 7 bases between.

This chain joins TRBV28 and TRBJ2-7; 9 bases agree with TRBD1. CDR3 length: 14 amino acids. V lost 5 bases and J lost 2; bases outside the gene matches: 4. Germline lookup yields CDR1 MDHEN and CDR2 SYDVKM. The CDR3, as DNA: TGTGCCAGCAGTCCCGGGACAGGGCCCTACGAGCAGTACTTC. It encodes CASSPGTGPYEQYF.

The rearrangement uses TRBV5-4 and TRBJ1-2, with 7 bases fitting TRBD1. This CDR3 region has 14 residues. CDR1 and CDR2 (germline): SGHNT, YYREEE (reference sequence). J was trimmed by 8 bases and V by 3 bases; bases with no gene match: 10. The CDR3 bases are TGTGCCAGCAGCTCCGACAGGGATATTAGAGGCTACACCTTC. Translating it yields CASSSDRDIRGYTF.

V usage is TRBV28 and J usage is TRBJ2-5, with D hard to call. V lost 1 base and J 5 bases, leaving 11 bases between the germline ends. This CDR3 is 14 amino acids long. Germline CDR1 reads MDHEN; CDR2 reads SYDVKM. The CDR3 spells CASSLFPEVETQYF. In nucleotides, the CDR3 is TGTGCCAGCAGTTTATTCCCAGAGGTGGAGACCCAGTACTTC.

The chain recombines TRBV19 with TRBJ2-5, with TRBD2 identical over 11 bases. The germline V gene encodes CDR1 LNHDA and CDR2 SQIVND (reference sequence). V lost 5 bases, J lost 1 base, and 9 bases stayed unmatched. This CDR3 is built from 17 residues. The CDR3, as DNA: TGTGCCAGTAGTCTCTCCAGACTAGCGGGGTCCCAAGAGACCCAGTACTTC. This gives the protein CASSLSRLAGSQETQYF.

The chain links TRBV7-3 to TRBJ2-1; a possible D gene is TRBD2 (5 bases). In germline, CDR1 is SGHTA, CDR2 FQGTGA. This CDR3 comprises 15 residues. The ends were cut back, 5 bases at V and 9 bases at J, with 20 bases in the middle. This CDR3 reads CASSLGRERGTEQFF. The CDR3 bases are TGTGCCAGCAGCCTCGGACGGGAACGAGGAACTGAGCAGTTCTTC.

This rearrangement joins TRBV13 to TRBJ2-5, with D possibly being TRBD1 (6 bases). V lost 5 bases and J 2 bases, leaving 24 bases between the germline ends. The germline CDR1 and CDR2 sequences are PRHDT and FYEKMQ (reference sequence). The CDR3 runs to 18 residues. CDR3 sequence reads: CASSVTGGLPTWQETQYF. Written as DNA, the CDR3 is TGTGCCAGCAGCGTGACAGGAGGATTGCCTACCTGGCAAGAGACCCAGTACTTC.

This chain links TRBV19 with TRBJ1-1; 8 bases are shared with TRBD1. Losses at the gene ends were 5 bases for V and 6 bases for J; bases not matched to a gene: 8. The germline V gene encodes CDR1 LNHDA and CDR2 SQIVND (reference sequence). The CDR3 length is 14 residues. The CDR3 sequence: CASSFPGQEAEAFF. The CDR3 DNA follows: TGTGCCAGTAGTTTTCCGGGACAGGAGGCTGAAGCTTTCTTT.

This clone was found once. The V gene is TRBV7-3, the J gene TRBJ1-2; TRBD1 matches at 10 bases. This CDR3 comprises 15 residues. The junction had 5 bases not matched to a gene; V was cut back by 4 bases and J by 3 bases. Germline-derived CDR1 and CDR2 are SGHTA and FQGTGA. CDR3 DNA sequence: TGTGCCAGCAGCTCAGGGACAGGGGTAGACTATGGCTACACCTTC. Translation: CASSSGTGVDYGYTF. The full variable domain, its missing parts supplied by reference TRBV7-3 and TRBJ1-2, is GAGVSQTPSNKVTEKGKYVELRCDPISGHTALYWYRQSLGQGPEFLIYFQGTGAADDSGLPNDRFFAVRPEGSVSTLKIQRTERGDSAVYLCASSSGTGVDYGYTFGSGTRLTVV.

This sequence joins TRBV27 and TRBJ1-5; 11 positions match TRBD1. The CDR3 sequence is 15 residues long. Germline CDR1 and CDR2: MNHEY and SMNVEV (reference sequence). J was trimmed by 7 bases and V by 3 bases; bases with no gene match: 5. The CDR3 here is CASSFGQGAAQPQHF. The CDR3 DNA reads TGTGCCAGCAGTTTCGGACAGGGGGCTGCACAGCCCCAGCATTTT.

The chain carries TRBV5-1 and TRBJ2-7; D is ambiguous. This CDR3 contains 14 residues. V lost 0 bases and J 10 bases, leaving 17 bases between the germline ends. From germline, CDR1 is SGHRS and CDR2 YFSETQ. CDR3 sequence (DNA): TGCGCCAGCAGCTTGGTCGGTATGAAGCAGACTCAGTACTTC. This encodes CASSLVGMKQTQYF.

The CDR3 reads CASSRDRGGTPEAFF. The CDR3 nucleotides are TGCGCCAGCAGCCGGGACAGGGGGGGAACTCCCGAAGCTTTCTTT. The rearrangement links TRBV10-1 to TRBJ1-1; TRBD1 matches at 11 bases. The CDR3 loop spans 15 amino acids. Germline V lookup: CDR1 WNHNN, CDR2 SYGVQD (reference sequence). V gave up 6 bases and J gave up 8 bases; unmatched junction bases: 11.

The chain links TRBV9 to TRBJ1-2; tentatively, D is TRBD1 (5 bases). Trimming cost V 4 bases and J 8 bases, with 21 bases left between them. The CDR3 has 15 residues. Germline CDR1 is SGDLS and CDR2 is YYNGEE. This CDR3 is CASSPQGHPRGGYTF. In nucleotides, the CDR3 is TGTGCCAGCAGCCCCCAAGGACATCCCCGAGGAGGCTACACCTTC.

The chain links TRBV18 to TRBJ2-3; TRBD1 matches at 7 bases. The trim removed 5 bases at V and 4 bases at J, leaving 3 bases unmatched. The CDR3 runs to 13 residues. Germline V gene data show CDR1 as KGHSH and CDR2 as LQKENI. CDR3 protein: CASSETGADTQYF. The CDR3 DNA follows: TGTGCCAGCTCAGAAACAGGGGCAGATACGCAGTATTTT.

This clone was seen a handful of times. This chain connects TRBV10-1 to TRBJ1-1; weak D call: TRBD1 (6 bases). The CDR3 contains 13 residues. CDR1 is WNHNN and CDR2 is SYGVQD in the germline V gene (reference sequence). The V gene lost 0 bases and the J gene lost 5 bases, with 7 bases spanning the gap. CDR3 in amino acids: CASSESGTTEAFF. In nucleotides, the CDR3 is TGCGCCAGCAGTGAGTCTGGGACAACTGAAGCTTTCTTT.

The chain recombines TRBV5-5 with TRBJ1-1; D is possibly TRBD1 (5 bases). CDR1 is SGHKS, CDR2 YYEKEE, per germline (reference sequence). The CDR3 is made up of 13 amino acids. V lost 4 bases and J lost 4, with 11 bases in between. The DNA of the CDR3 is TGTGCCAGCAGCGGGAGGGGTAGCACTGAAGCTTTCTTT. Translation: CASSGRGSTEAFF.

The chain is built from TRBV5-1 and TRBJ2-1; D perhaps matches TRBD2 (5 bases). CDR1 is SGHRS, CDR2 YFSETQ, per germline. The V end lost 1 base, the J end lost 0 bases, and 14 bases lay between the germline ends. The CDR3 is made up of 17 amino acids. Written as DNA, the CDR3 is TGCGCCAGCAGCTTGTGGGAAGCGGTCATCTCCTACAATGAGCAGTTCTTC. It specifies CASSLWEAVISYNEQFF.